The TCR beta chain described here comes from a study of T cells in Graves' hyperthyroidism and ophthalmopathy. This CDR3 is 17 amino acids long. The ends were cut back, 0 bases at V and 0 bases at J, with 16 bases in the middle. Per the germline V gene, CDR1 is DFQATT and CDR2 is SNEGSKA (reference sequence). RNA transcripts served as the template for amplifying TCR beta CDR3 regions. During a first-round RT-PCR of the TCR CDR3, the HTBI primer set was used. A single record per CDR3 protein comes from TCRdb applying MiXCR to the multiplex PCR reads. This sample carries approximately 610,000 distinct CDR3 sequences, 16% of them seen once, and the ten largest clones take 18%.

Input material: blood. This clonotype was sampled from a woman under 30 with Graves' hyperthyroidism. The chain couples TRBV20-1 to TRBJ2-3, with D unresolved. The CDR3 DNA reads TGCAGTGCTAGAGAGTGGAAAGGGAAGGTTAGCACAGATACGCAGTATTTT. It specifies CSAREWKGKVSTDTQYF.